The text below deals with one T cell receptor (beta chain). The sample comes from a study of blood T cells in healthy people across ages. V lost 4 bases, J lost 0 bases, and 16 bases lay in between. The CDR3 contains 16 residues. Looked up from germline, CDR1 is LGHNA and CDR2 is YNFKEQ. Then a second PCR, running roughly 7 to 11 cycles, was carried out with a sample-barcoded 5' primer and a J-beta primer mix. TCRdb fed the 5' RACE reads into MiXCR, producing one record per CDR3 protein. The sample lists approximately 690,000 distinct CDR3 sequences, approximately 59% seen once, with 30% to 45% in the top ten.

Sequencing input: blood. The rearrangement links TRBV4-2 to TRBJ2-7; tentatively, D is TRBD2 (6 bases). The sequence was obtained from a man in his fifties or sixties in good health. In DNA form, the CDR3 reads TGTGCCAGCAGCCTCGGGGGACGAGCGGGCTCCTACGAGCAGTACTTC. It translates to CASSLGGRAGSYEQYF.